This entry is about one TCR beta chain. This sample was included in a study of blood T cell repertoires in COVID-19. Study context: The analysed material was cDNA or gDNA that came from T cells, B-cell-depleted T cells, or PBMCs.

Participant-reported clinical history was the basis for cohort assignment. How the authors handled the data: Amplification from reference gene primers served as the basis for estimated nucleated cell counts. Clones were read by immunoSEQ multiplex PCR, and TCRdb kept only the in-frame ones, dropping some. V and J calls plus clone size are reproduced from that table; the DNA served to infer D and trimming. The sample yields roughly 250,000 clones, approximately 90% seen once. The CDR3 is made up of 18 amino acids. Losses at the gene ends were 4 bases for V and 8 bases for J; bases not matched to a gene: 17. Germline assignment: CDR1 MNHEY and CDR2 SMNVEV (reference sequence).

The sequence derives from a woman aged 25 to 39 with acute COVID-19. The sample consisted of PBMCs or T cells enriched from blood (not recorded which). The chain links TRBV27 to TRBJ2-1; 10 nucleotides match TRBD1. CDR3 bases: TGTGCCAGCAGTTCGTCCCCCCGCGACAGGGGGCTGTCTTATGAGCAGTTCTTC. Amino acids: CASSSSPRDRGLSYEQFF.